These 26 T cell receptor beta chains originate from one sample sequenced in a study of T-cell reconstitution after alpha-beta-depleted transplantation in children. Study-level findings and limits: Expanded graft clones numbering several hundred reportedly gave rise to alpha-beta T cells about two months after transplant.

Using unique molecular identifiers, the investigators prepared the TCRbeta library. From the PCR reads, TCRdb called clonotypes with MiXCR, one entry per CDR3 protein. Of about 31,000 distinct CDR3 sequences listed, roughly 6.7% are singletons. Their antigen targets remain unknown. The specimen comprised peripheral blood, sampled 60 days after TCRalphabeta/CD19-depleted stem cell transplant. These receptor sequences come from a child less than two years old who had a stem cell transplant for acute myeloid leukemia, so the T cells may come from the graft donor.

In this sample, this clonotype turned up many times. V gene TRBV4-3 combines with J gene TRBJ2-3, with 7 bases that match TRBD2. From germline, CDR1 is LGHNA and CDR2 YSLEER. Trimming cost V 4 bases and J 4 bases; bases outside gene matches: 11. The CDR3 is 16 amino acids. CDR3 in DNA: TGCGCCAGCAGCCTATGGGGGGAGGGAGGTGCAGATACGCAGTATTTT. It yields the protein CASSLWGEGGADTQYF.

There are many counts of this clonotype. DNA for the CDR3: TGTGCCAGCAGTTTGGTGAGGGGCTACACAGATACGCAGTATTTT. As protein: CASSLVRGYTDTQYF. This chain uses TRBV12-3 or TRBV12-4 with TRBJ2-3; D may correspond to TRBD1 or TRBD2 (5 bases each). The CDR3 extends over 15 amino acids. Trimming removed 3 bases from V and 2 bases from J, with 12 bases in between.

This clonotype was detected many times. The chain uses TRBV7-2 and TRBJ1-2; perhaps TRBD1 as D (6 bases). The CDR3 loop spans 14 amino acids. Germline V gene lookup returns CDR1 SGHTA and CDR2 FQGNSA. Trimming removed 0 bases at V and 8 bases at J, with 13 bases between. The CDR3 reads CASSLAGGTRGYTF. As DNA, the CDR3 is TGTGCCAGCAGCTTAGCAGGGGGTACTAGAGGCTACACCTTC. Combining the CDR3 with reference TRBV7-2 and TRBJ1-2 gives the whole variable domain GAGVSQSPSNKVTEKGKDVELRCDPISGHTALYWYRQSLGQGLEFLIYFQGNSAPDKSGLPSDRFSAERTGGSVSTLTIQRTQQEDSAVYLCASSLAGGTRGYTFGSGTRLTVV.

This clonotype was recorded at least ten times. The chain is built from TRBV12-3 or TRBV12-4 and TRBJ2-7; unclear D gene. This CDR3 region has 17 residues. Trimming shortened V by 1 base and J by 3 bases, and 19 bases separated the two germline ends. CDR3 bases: TGTGCCAGCAGTTTAGTTCGTGGGTCAAAGGGATTCTACGAGCAGTACTTC. It yields the protein CASSLVRGSKGFYEQYF.

The CDR3 loop is CASSPPGGRNHEQYF. In DNA form, the CDR3 reads TGTGCCAGCAGTCCCCCAGGGGGCAGGAACCACGAGCAGTACTTC. V gene TRBV6-2 or TRBV6-3 combines with J gene TRBJ2-7; 8 nucleotides align to TRBD1. V lost 5 bases, J lost 5 bases, and 11 bases stayed unmatched. Germline CDR1 is MNHEY and CDR2 is SVGEGT. CDR3 size: 15 residues.

This clonotype came up many times. The chain employs TRBV20-1 and TRBJ2-7; D is unclear. The CDR3 runs to 12 residues. V lost 5 bases, J lost 0 bases, and 8 bases lay in between. Germline CDR1 and CDR2: DFQATT and SNEGSKA (reference sequence). The CDR3: CSAAPGSYEQYF. In DNA, the CDR3 is TGCAGTGCTGCTCCCGGCTCCTACGAGCAGTACTTC.

This clonotype appeared many times. This chain joins TRBV28 and TRBJ2-7, with TRBD1 identical over 8 bases. CDR1 and CDR2 (germline): MDHEN, SYDVKM. Trimming at V came to 8 bases and at J to 0 bases, leaving 6 bases not matched to a gene. This CDR3 region has 14 residues. CDR3 DNA sequence: TGTGCCAGCCCCAGGACAGGGTGCTCCTACGAGCAGTACTTC. Amino acid sequence: CASPRTGCSYEQYF.

This clonotype was detected ten times or more. This rearrangement joins TRBV7-3 to TRBJ2-5; tentatively, D is TRBD1 or TRBD2 (6 bases each). Germline lookup yields CDR1 SGHTA and CDR2 FQGTGA. This CDR3 is built from 15 residues. Trimming removed 5 bases at V and 0 bases at J, with 13 bases between. CDR3 sequence reads: CASSPLGGYQETQYF. CDR3 DNA sequence: TGTGCCAGCAGCCCTCTAGGGGGGTACCAAGAGACCCAGTACTTC.

This clonotype came up many times. The chain employs TRBV7-6 and TRBJ2-7; tentatively, D is TRBD1 (5 bases). The CDR3 covers 13 residues. Germline V gene lookup returns CDR1 SGHVS and CDR2 FNYEAQ. V lost 0 bases, J lost 4 bases, and 7 bases lay in between. In nucleotides, the CDR3 is TGTGCCAGCAGCTTAGCTAGGGGATACGAGCAGTACTTC. Protein product: CASSLARGYEQYF.

In this sample, this clonotype turned up many times. The chain recombines TRBV5-5 with TRBJ2-2; 9 nucleotides match TRBD1. Germline trimming cut 1 base from V and 4 bases from J; bases unmatched to any gene: 5. This CDR3 has 16 amino acids. Germline values: CDR1 SGHKS, CDR2 YYEKEE (reference sequence). CDR3 loop: CASSLWTGAATGELFF. The CDR3 DNA sequence: TGTGCCAGCAGCTTGTGGACAGGGGCTGCCACCGGGGAGCTGTTTTTT.

The chain links TRBV6-1 to TRBJ2-1, with unresolved D. V was trimmed by 0 bases and J by 8 bases, leaving 11 bases between them. This CDR3 region has 14 residues. Germline V gene data show CDR1 as MNHNS and CDR2 as SASEGT. The CDR3 nucleotides are TGTGCCAGCAGTGAAGCCCTGGGCTGGGATGAGCAGTTCTTC. Translation: CASSEALGWDEQFF.

This chain connects TRBV7-3 to TRBJ2-3, with D unclear. Trimming took off 0 bases at V and 2 bases at J, with 9 bases between the two ends. Looked up from germline, CDR1 is SGHTA and CDR2 is FQGTGA. The CDR3 runs to 15 residues. Written as DNA, the CDR3 is TGTGCCAGCAGCTTAACCGGAATTCTCACAGATACGCAGTATTTT. Its protein product is CASSLTGILTDTQYF.

The chain carries TRBV30 and TRBJ2-3, with D maybe TRBD2 (5 bases). Between the trimmed V and J ends, which lost 2 bases and 7 bases, there was a span of 22 bases. Germline CDR1 reads GTSNPN; CDR2 reads SVGIG (reference sequence). The CDR3 runs to 16 residues. CDR3 nucleotides: TGTGCCTGGAGTCCCACAGCCGTCCGAGGAGGAAATACGCAGTATTTT. It codes for CAWSPTAVRGGNTQYF.

There are many counts of this clonotype. V usage is TRBV29-1 and J usage is TRBJ2-1; a weak D match, TRBD2 (5 bases). Germline V CDR1 and CDR2: SQVTM, ANQGSEA. The V end lost 6 bases, the J end lost 4 bases, and 16 bases lay between the germline ends. This CDR3 spans 14 amino acids. Here the CDR3 DNA reads TGCAGCGTGAAGCGGAGCGGTAAATACAATGAGCAGTTCTTC. Its protein is CSVKRSGKYNEQFF.

This clonotype was counted at least ten times. V and J are TRBV6-2 or TRBV6-3 and TRBJ1-1; no clear D gene. Trimming pared 6 bases from V and 0 bases from J, leaving 11 bases between. The CDR3 has 14 amino acids. The germline V gene encodes CDR1 MNHEY and CDR2 SVGEGT. In nucleotides, the CDR3 is TGTGCCAGCAGAAGGAGCGGCATGAACACTGAAGCTTTCTTT. Protein sequence: CASRRSGMNTEAFF.

This clonotype was seen at least ten times. The chain recombines TRBV6-5 with TRBJ1-1; no clear D gene. Germline CDR1 MNHEY, CDR2 SVGAGI. The CDR3 sequence is 13 residues long. V was shortened by 6 bases and J by 1 base, with 9 bases between the two germline ends. CDR3 in amino acids: CASSPLGNTEAFF. The DNA of the CDR3 is TGTGCCAGCAGCCCCCTCGGGAACACTGAAGCTTTCTTT.

This clonotype appeared many times. This rearrangement joins TRBV7-9 to TRBJ2-3; D remains unclear. The CDR3 is made up of 14 amino acids. Per the germline V gene, CDR1 is SEHNR and CDR2 is FQNEAQ (reference sequence). V was shortened by 5 bases and J by 3 bases, with 12 bases between the two germline ends. The CDR3 DNA sequence: TGTGCCAGCAGCGACCGCCGGGCTACAGATACGCAGTATTTT. Translated: CASSDRRATDTQYF. The variable domain in full, completed from reference TRBV7-9 and TRBJ2-3, reads DTGVSQNPRHKITKRGQNVTFRCDPISEHNRLYWYRQTLGQGPEFLTYFQNEAQLEKSRLLSDRFSAERPKGSFSTLEIQRTEQGDSAMYLCASSDRRATDTQYFGPGTRLTVL.

This clonotype was found a few times. The chain is built from TRBV4-3 and TRBJ2-1; possible D gene TRBD2, 6 bases. V lost 0 bases and J lost 3, with 12 bases in between. The V gene's germline CDR1 is LGHNA and CDR2 YSLEER. The CDR3 runs 16 residues. CDR3 in DNA: TGCGCCAGCAGCCAAGAAGGGCGGGATATCTACAATGAGCAGTTCTTC. It codes for CASSQEGRDIYNEQFF.

This clonotype has a count of ten or more. The V and J genes are TRBV9 and TRBJ2-3, with D possibly being TRBD2 (6 bases). The germline gives CDR1 SGDLS, CDR2 YYNGEE. CDR3 length equals 15 residues. Trimming shortened V by 6 bases and J by 1 base, and 15 bases separated the two germline ends. Written as DNA, the CDR3 is TGTGCCAGCACCCCCGGGCCGGGGGGCACAGATACGCAGTATTTT. Translating it yields CASTPGPGGTDTQYF.

This clonotype was seen repeatedly, ten times or more. This chain links TRBV4-3 with TRBJ1-2; no clear D gene. Trimming took 1 base from V and 7 from J, leaving 10 bases between them. The CDR3 is made up of 13 amino acids. Germline CDR1 reads LGHNA; CDR2 reads YSLEER. Here the CDR3 DNA reads TGCGCCAGCAGCCAAGTATATCTCAGTGGCTACACCTTC. Its translation is CASSQVYLSGYTF.

This clonotype was counted many times. The J gene is TRBJ2-7, the V gene TRBV5-1, with a weak D call TRBD2 (6 bases). The CDR3 sequence is 16 residues long. Germline values: CDR1 SGHRS, CDR2 YFSETQ. Trimming removed 0 bases from V and 0 bases from J, with 13 bases in between. CDR3 sequence (DNA): TGCGCCAGCAGCTTGGGGGACTCCCCGAGCTCCTACGAGCAGTACTTC. Its protein is CASSLGDSPSSYEQYF. The whole variable domain, filled in from reference TRBV5-1 and TRBJ2-7, reads KAGVTQTPRYLIKTRGQQVTLSCSPISGHRSVSWYQQTPGQGLQFLFEYFSETQRNKGNFPGRFSGRQFSNSRSEMNVSTLELGDSALYLCASSLGDSPSSYEQYFGPGTRLTVT.

This clonotype showed up many times. This chain links TRBV2 with TRBJ1-4, with D tentatively TRBD1 (5 bases). The V end was cut by 8 bases, the J end by 4 bases, with 17 bases between. The CDR3 sequence is 15 residues long. Germline loops: CDR1 SNHLY, CDR2 FYNNEI. The CDR3 DNA sequence: TGTGCCAGCGACTATCGGGAGGGACTTAATGAAAAACTGTTTTTT. It yields the protein CASDYREGLNEKLFF.

This clonotype was picked up many times. CDR3 region: CASSLGTSGVYEQYF. The CDR3 DNA follows: TGCGCCAGCAGCCTCGGGACTAGCGGGGTCTACGAGCAGTACTTC. The rearrangement joins TRBV4-1 to TRBJ2-7, with 13 bases aligning to TRBD2. The CDR3 has 15 residues. Unmatched junction bases numbered 3, after V lost 4 bases and J lost 3 bases. Per the germline V gene, CDR1 is MGHRA and CDR2 is YSYEKL.

This chain joins TRBV7-2 and TRBJ1-1; possible D gene TRBD1, 5 bases. Germline CDR1 and CDR2: SGHTA and FQGNSA. This CDR3 region has 15 residues. The V end lost 2 bases, the J end lost 1 base, and 11 bases lay between the germline ends. The CDR3 sequence: CASSLRGHTNTEAFF. The CDR3 DNA sequence: TGTGCCAGCAGCTTACGAGGACACACGAACACTGAAGCTTTCTTT.

This clonotype was seen many times. The rearrangement uses TRBV9 and TRBJ2-3; no clear D gene. V dropped 1 base and J dropped 1 base, with 10 bases sitting between them. Germline lookup yields CDR1 SGDLS and CDR2 YYNGEE. The CDR3 contains 15 residues. CDR3 loop: CASSVPVGGTDTQYF. The CDR3 DNA reads TGTGCCAGCAGCGTACCGGTTGGGGGCACAGATACGCAGTATTTT.

This clonotype has ten or more counts. V gene TRBV4-2 combines with J gene TRBJ1-6; D gene uncertain. Germline CDR1 and CDR2: LGHNA and YNFKEQ. V was clipped by 3 bases and J by 10 bases, with 7 bases between them. The CDR3 covers 12 residues. The DNA of the CDR3 is TGTGCCAGCAGCCACCGCGGATCACCCCTCCACTTT. Translated: CASSHRGSPLHF.